This T cell receptor beta chain was retrieved from a study of shared clonotypes between healthy human individuals. Notes on the study in general: Naive CD4 clonotypes overlapped across a handful of donors at about 5.3%.

As to this clone: What it binds is not known.

The assay was immunoSEQ multiplex PCR, and TCRdb's table has in-frame clones only and misses some. The sample includes millions of clones, over 85% of them seen just once. Germline CDR1 reads MDHEN; CDR2 reads SYDVKM. The CDR3 runs 15 residues. The V and J ends lost 6 bases and 3 bases respectively, with 18 bases between them. This clonotype was sampled from a man between 18 and 35 years old in good health. Some clones in this sample may be carry-over from other donors' samples. The sample comprised naive CD4+ T cells from PBMCs. Sample subset: CD45RA+ positively selected. This chain uses TRBV28 with TRBJ2-7; perhaps TRBD1 as D (6 bases). This CDR3 reads CASRPGHLTNYEQYF. In DNA form, the CDR3 reads TGTGCCAGCAGGCCGGGACACCTGACTAACTACGAGCAGTACTTC. Complete variable domain (other parts from reference TRBV28 and TRBJ2-7): DVKVTQSSRYLVKRTGEKVFLECVQDMDHENMFWYRQDPGLGLRLIYFSYDVKMKEKGDIPEGYSVSREKKERFSLILESASTNQTSMYLCASRPGHLTNYEQYFGPGTRLTVT.